These 9 T cell receptor beta chains came from one sample sequenced in a study of blood T cell repertoires in COVID-19. TCRdb keeps only in-frame clones here, not all; method: immunoSEQ multiplex PCR. The sample yields some 130,000 clones, 80% to 90% seen once. Sample: peripheral blood. Receptor source: an older woman with acute or convalescent COVID-19.

V gene TRBV6-1 combines with J gene TRBJ1-1; D is unclear. Trimming took 2 bases from V and 5 from J, leaving 9 bases between them. The germline CDR1 and CDR2 sequences are MNHNS and SASEGT. This CDR3 is built from 13 residues. In DNA, the CDR3 is TGTGCCAGCAGTGAATCCCGGGAAACTGAAGCTTTCTTT. Protein: CASSESRETEAFF.

This clone has a single count. This rearrangement joins TRBV5-1 to TRBJ2-7; the match to TRBD1 covers 9 bases. V dropped 7 bases and J dropped 0; count of bases not matched to a gene: 17. In germline, CDR1 is SGHRS, CDR2 YFSETQ. This CDR3 spans 18 amino acids. CDR3 protein: CASRPDRGTPRSSYEQYF. The CDR3 DNA is TGCGCCAGCCGACCCGACAGGGGGACACCAAGGAGCTCCTACGAGCAGTACTTC.

The chain combines TRBV19 with TRBJ1-5, with D hard to call. Germline CDR1 reads LNHDA; CDR2 reads SQIVND (reference sequence). Trimming took 9 bases from V and 4 from J, leaving 19 bases between them. The CDR3 loop spans 15 amino acids. DNA of the CDR3: TGTGCCAGCAGAACTACGGGGTCCAGTAATCAGCCCCAGCATTTT. This encodes CASRTTGSSNQPQHF.

The chain links TRBV7-2 to TRBJ2-3, with 7 bases fitting TRBD2. V shed 1 base and J 3 bases; nucleotides not matched to a gene: 7. The CDR3 is 16 amino acids. In germline, CDR1 is SGHTA, CDR2 FQGNSA. The CDR3 region is CASSLEWTRGTDTQYF. CDR3 nucleotide sequence: TGTGCCAGCAGCTTAGAGTGGACTAGGGGAACAGATACGCAGTATTTT.

The CDR3 region has the DNA TGTGCCAGCAGTAAGGACAGCTCCTACAATGAGCAGTTCTTC. It yields the protein CASSKDSSYNEQFF. The chain uses TRBV7-3 and TRBJ2-1; perhaps TRBD1 as D (6 bases). The CDR3 loop spans 14 amino acids. In germline, CDR1 is SGHTA, CDR2 FQGTGA. Trimming stripped 6 bases from V and 0 bases from J, with 9 bases between. Full variable domain (missing parts from reference TRBV7-3 and TRBJ2-1): GAGVSQTPSNKVTEKGKYVELRCDPISGHTALYWYRQSLGQGPEFLIYFQGTGAADDSGLPNDRFFAVRPEGSVSTLKIQRTERGDSAVYLCASSKDSSYNEQFFGPGTRLTVL.

The chain links TRBV5-4 to TRBJ2-7; 12 nucleotides match TRBD2. Germline V gene data show CDR1 as SGHNT and CDR2 as YYREEE (reference sequence). The V gene end was trimmed by 3 bases and the J gene end by 4 bases; junction bases not matched to a gene: 5. The CDR3 is made up of 15 amino acids. CDR3: CASSSTGTSGYEQYF. The CDR3 DNA sequence: TGTGCCAGCAGCTCAACCGGGACTAGCGGGTACGAGCAGTACTTC.

This clone appeared once. The gene calls are TRBV27 and TRBJ2-1, with TRBD2 as a possible D gene (5 bases). Germline V gives CDR1 MNHEY, CDR2 SMNVEV (reference sequence). V was clipped by 0 bases and J by 7 bases, with 19 bases between them. CDR3 length: 17 residues. The CDR3 loop is CASSLSLGPKRGNEQFF. The CDR3 DNA reads as TGTGCCAGCAGTTTATCATTAGGACCGAAACGGGGTAATGAGCAGTTCTTC.

This sequence joins TRBV12-2 and TRBJ1-6. TRBV12-2 is a documented pseudogene. The CDR3 length is 16 residues. The CDR3 coding sequence is TGTGCAAGTCGCTTATGGATTGCGGGGCAGCCTTATGCCCTCCACTTT. Protein: CASRLWIAGQPYALHF.

This rearrangement joins TRBV3-1 (or the pseudogene TRBV3-2) to TRBJ2-3; TRBD2 matches 10 bases. This CDR3 is built from 17 residues. The V and J ends lost 0 bases and 3 bases, in that order; junction bases with no gene match: 6. Germline V CDR1 and CDR2: LGHDT, YNNKEL (reference sequence). CDR3 sequence (DNA): TGTGCCAGCAGCCAAGATCGGTCTAGCGGGAGAACAGATACGCAGTATTTT. It translates to CASSQDRSSGRTDTQYF.